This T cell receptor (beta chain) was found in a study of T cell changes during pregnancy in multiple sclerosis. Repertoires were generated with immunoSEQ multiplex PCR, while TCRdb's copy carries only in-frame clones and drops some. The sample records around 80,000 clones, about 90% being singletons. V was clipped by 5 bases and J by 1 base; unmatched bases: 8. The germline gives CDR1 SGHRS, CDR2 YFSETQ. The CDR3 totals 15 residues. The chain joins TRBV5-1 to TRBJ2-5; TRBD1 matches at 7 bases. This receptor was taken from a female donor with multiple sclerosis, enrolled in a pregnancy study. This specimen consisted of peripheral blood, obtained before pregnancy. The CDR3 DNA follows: TGCGCCAGCAGACCGGGACAGACTTTCCAAGAGACCCAGTACTTC. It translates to CASRPGQTFQETQYF.